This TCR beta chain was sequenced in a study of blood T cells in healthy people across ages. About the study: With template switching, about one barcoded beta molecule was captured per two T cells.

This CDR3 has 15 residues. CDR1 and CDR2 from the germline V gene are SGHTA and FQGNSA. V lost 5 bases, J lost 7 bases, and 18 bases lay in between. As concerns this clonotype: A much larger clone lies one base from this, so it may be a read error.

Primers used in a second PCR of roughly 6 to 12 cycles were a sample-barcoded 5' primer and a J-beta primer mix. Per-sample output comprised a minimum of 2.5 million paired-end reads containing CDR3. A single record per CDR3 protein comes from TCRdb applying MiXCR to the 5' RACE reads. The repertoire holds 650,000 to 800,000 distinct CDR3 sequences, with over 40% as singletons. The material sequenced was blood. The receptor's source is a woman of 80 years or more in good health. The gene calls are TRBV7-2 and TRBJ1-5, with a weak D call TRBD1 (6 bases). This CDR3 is CASSLVRGIGQPQHF. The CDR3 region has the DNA TGTGCCAGCAGCCTAGTAAGGGGGATAGGGCAGCCCCAGCATTTT.